This TCR beta chain is from a study of cytomegalovirus exposure and HLA in healthy donors. PCR was performed using 60 Vbeta and 13 Jbeta primers. The repertoire was sequenced with immunoSEQ multiplex PCR; TCRdb's copy has only in-frame clones and lacks some. This sample has fewer than 200,000 clones, with more than 65% found just once. The CDR3 is 15 residues long. The germline CDR1 and CDR2 sequences are SGHVS and FQNEAQ. The ends were cut back, 4 bases at V and 0 bases at J, with 10 bases in the middle. Remarks on this clone: Antigen: not known.

The study's findings and limits: Despite most TCR sequences being rare, some public TCRs occurred in many donors. Later analysis identified about 17,000 TCR beta sequences associated with HLA alleles, using a false discovery rate threshold of 0.05.

The sample consisted of PBMCs. The rearrangement joins TRBV7-8 to TRBJ1-3; maybe TRBD1 (6 bases). The clonotype was recovered from a woman aged 45 to 65 in good health and CMV-seronegative. The CDR3 reads CASSSQGYSGNTIYF. Written as DNA, the CDR3 is TGTGCCAGCAGCTCCCAGGGGTACTCTGGAAACACCATATATTTT.